These 14 T cell receptor beta chains were sequenced from one sample in a study of CD8+CD57+ T cells in acquired aplastic anemia. The template used for profiling TCR beta VDJ and CDR3 was genomic DNA. In TCRdb, the reads were re-called with MiXCR into one record per CDR3 protein. The data hold approximately 200,000 distinct CDR3 sequences, with about half observed a single time. Sequencing was performed on sorted CD4+, CD8+, or CD8+CD57+ T cells (not recorded which) from PBMCs. The receptor source for this set is a human donor in good health, serving as a control.

V gene TRBV2 combines with J gene TRBJ1-5; D not certain. V gave up 6 bases and J gave up 7 bases, with 16 bases separating them. CDR1 is SNHLY, CDR2 FYNNEI, per germline. The CDR3 consists of 14 residues. The CDR3 DNA sequence: TGTGCCAGCAGCGGGCCTCGGACTGGCCAGCCCCAGCATTTT. It codes for CASSGPRTGQPQHF.

In its sample, this clonotype was seen many times. CDR3 amino acids: CASSQRGASSAGGYTF. In nucleotides, the CDR3 is TGTGCCAGCAGCCAAAGAGGTGCCAGTAGTGCGGGTGGCTACACCTTC. V and J are TRBV3-1 and TRBJ1-2; D gene uncertain. The V and J ends lost 2 bases and 7 bases respectively, with 20 bases between them. Germline V gene sequence: CDR1 LGHDT, CDR2 YNNKEL (reference sequence). CDR3 length equals 16 residues.

This clonotype occurred a few times. The V and J genes are TRBV15 and TRBJ1-5; D remains unclear. Between the trimmed V and J ends, which lost 3 bases and 7 bases, there was a span of 10 bases. Germline loops: CDR1 LNHNV, CDR2 YYDKDF (reference sequence). The CDR3 is 13 residues long. The CDR3 DNA reads TGTGCCACCAGCAGGCGTTTAGGGCAGCCCCAGCATTTT. Translating it yields CATSRRLGQPQHF.

The chain links TRBV19 to TRBJ1-2, with 8 positions matching TRBD1. Trimming at V came to 6 bases and at J to 4 bases, leaving 4 bases not matched to a gene. The CDR3 spans 13 residues. From germline, CDR1 is LNHDA and CDR2 SQIVND (reference sequence). The CDR3 DNA reads as TGTGCCAGTAGGGAGACAGGGGTCTATGGCTACACCTTC. Its protein product is CASRETGVYGYTF.

The table lists this clonotype with many counts. This chain uses TRBV7-3 with TRBJ2-3; 10 bases line up with TRBD1. The germline gives CDR1 SGHTA, CDR2 FQGTGA. Trimming at V came to 6 bases and at J to 0 bases, leaving 6 bases not matched to a gene. The CDR3 runs 16 residues. This CDR3 reads CASSRQGARSTDTQYF. DNA of the CDR3: TGTGCCAGCAGTAGACAGGGGGCGCGGAGCACAGATACGCAGTATTTT.

V is TRBV5-1 and J is TRBJ2-7; no clear D. The CDR3 has 13 amino acids. Germline CDR1 reads SGHRS; CDR2 reads YFSETQ. Trimming stripped 0 bases from V and 3 bases from J, with 7 bases between. CDR3 coding DNA: TGCGCCAGCAGCTTGGACTGGAACTACGAGCAGTACGTC. Translating it yields CASSLDWNYEQYV.

This clonotype was seen repeatedly, ten times or more. The chain joins TRBV20-1 to TRBJ2-3; D not certain. Germline CDR1 and CDR2: DFQATT and SNEGSKA (reference sequence). The CDR3 consists of 15 residues. V lost 0 bases, J lost 7 bases, and 17 bases lay in between. CDR3 region: CSAREHVILGYTQYF. The CDR3 nucleotides read TGCAGTGCTAGAGAGCACGTGATTTTGGGATATACGCAGTATTTT.

J is TRBJ1-6 and V is TRBV7-9; D possibly corresponds to TRBD1 (5 bases). Trimming stripped 5 bases from V and 3 bases from J, with 17 bases between. Per the germline V gene, CDR1 is SEHNR and CDR2 is FQNEAQ (reference sequence). This CDR3 is built from 17 residues. CDR3 region: CASSLRLGQDYNSPLHF. The CDR3 DNA reads as TGTGCCAGCAGCCTAAGACTGGGGCAGGACTATAATTCACCCCTCCACTTT.

This clonotype showed up just a few times. The V and J genes are TRBV7-9 and TRBJ2-2; D possibly corresponds to TRBD1 (7 bases). The CDR3 is 14 residues long. Trimming took 3 bases from V and 4 from J, leaving 9 bases between them. CDR1 is SEHNR and CDR2 is FQNEAQ in the germline V gene (reference sequence). The DNA for the CDR3 is TGTGCCAGCAGCTTTCAGGGGGGCACCGGGGAGCTGTTTTTT. Amino acids: CASSFQGGTGELFF. The full variable domain, in which reference TRBV7-9 and TRBJ2-2 provide the parts outside the CDR3, is DTGVSQNPRHKITKRGQNVTFRCDPISEHNRLYWYRQTLGQGPEFLTYFQNEAQLEKSRLLSDRFSAERPKGSFSTLEIQRTEQGDSAMYLCASSFQGGTGELFFGEGSRLTVL.

This clonotype has at least ten counts. The J gene is TRBJ2-3, the V gene TRBV19; 7 nucleotides match TRBD1. CDR3 size: 15 residues. Looked up from germline, CDR1 is LNHDA and CDR2 is SQIVND (reference sequence). V lost 6 bases, J lost 4 bases, and 10 bases stayed unmatched. CDR3 nucleotide sequence: TGTGCCAGTAGCGTGGAAGGGGGCAGGTCAGATACGCAGTATTTT. Its translation: CASSVEGGRSDTQYF.

The rearrangement uses TRBV20-1 and TRBJ2-5; 9 bases match TRBD2. Germline assignment: CDR1 DFQATT and CDR2 SNEGSKA (reference sequence). This CDR3 contains 13 residues. The V gene end was trimmed by 7 bases and the J gene end by 11 bases; junction bases not matched to a gene: 14. CDR3 nucleotides: TGCAGTGTTGAAGCTAGCGGGGTTGTCGGGCAGTACTTC. Amino acid sequence: CSVEASGVVGQYF.

This clonotype occurred many times. This chain connects TRBV20-1 to TRBJ1-1; 7 nucleotides agree with TRBD1. Germline lookup yields CDR1 DFQATT and CDR2 SNEGSKA (reference sequence). The V gene end was trimmed by 4 bases and the J gene end by 1 base; junction bases not matched to a gene: 12. The CDR3 covers 16 residues. The CDR3 sequence: CSANSINRGGNTEAFF. The DNA for the CDR3 is TGCAGTGCTAACTCCATTAACAGGGGAGGGAACACTGAAGCTTTCTTT.

The CDR3 region is CASSVSGGGTDTQYF. The CDR3 nucleotides are TGTGCCAGCAGCGTGTCCGGGGGGGGCACAGATACGCAGTATTTT. The J gene is TRBJ2-3, the V gene TRBV9, with TRBD2 matching over 8 bases. V was pared by 2 bases and J by 1 base, with 3 bases of the junction left unmatched. The CDR3 runs 15 residues. Germline V gives CDR1 SGDLS, CDR2 YYNGEE.

Points on this clonotype: A much larger clonotype is one base distant, so this may be a read error. The rearrangement uses TRBV2 and TRBJ2-7; TRBD1 might be the D (6 bases). The V and J ends lost 6 bases and 1 base respectively, with 16 bases between them. The CDR3 loop spans 15 amino acids. Germline-derived CDR1 and CDR2 are SNHLY and FYNNEI. CDR3 in DNA: TGTGCCAGCAGGACCGGGGCAGGGGAGTCCTACGAGCAGTACTTC. Protein: CASRTGAGESYEQYF.